The 13 T cell receptor beta chains given below trace back to one sample, sequenced in a study of blood T cells in healthy people across ages. A second PCR, run for about 6 to 11 cycles, used a sample-barcoded 5' primer plus a J-beta primer mix. TCRdb used MiXCR to reprocess the 5' RACE reads, holding one entry per CDR3 protein. The sample shows 450,000 to 600,000 distinct CDR3 sequences, around 27% of them seen only once. The data were also submitted as part of a second study, on T cells of mothers and their children.

Sequenced: blood. The receptors come from a boy aged 2-9 years in good health.

This clonotype was seen a few times. This chain joins TRBV12-3 or TRBV12-4 and TRBJ1-1, with 7 bases lining up with TRBD1. CDR3 length equals 13 residues. The trim removed 5 bases at V and 5 bases at J, leaving 5 bases unmatched. In nucleotides, the CDR3 is TGTGCCAGCAGTCCGACAGGGAGGACTGAAGCTTTCTTT. This codes for CASSPTGRTEAFF.

Comments on this clonotype: A read error may account for a junction end that differs from germline. The rearrangement links TRBV4-1 to TRBJ2-7; D may be TRBD2 (6 bases). The length of the CDR3 is 15 residues. Germline V gives CDR1 MGHRA, CDR2 YSYEKL. The CDR3, as DNA: TGCGCCAGCAGCCAAGTTTGGTCGTGGGGGGACGAGCGGTACTTC. Its translation is CASSQVWSWGDERYF.

The chain joins TRBV6-2 or TRBV6-3 to TRBJ2-3, with a tentative D call TRBD2 (6 bases). Germline CDR1 is MNHEY and CDR2 is SVGEGT. With 7 bases removed from V and 1 base from J, the gap between germline ends came to 15 bases. This CDR3 spans 15 amino acids. CDR3 residues: CASKGSGRGTDTQYF. CDR3 DNA sequence: TGTGCCAGCAAGGGGAGCGGGCGGGGCACAGATACGCAGTATTTT.

The CDR3 spells CSVKAGGGLYEQYF. For the CDR3, the DNA is TGCAGCGTTAAGGCAGGGGGCGGCCTCTACGAGCAGTACTTC. V and J are TRBV29-1 and TRBJ2-7, with 8 bases that match TRBD1. With 5 bases clipped from V and 3 bases from J, the junction kept 9 bases outside the gene matches. In germline, CDR1 is SQVTM, CDR2 ANQGSEA. CDR3 length: 14 residues.

This clonotype was picked up a small number of times. This sequence joins TRBV6-6 and TRBJ2-3, with TRBD2 identical over 9 bases. Germline V gene lookup returns CDR1 MNHNY and CDR2 SVGAGI (reference sequence). This CDR3 is built from 17 residues. The ends lost 5 bases at V and 2 bases at J; junction bases unmatched: 11. The CDR3 loop is CASSPRTEREATDTQYF. The CDR3 DNA reads as TGTGCCAGCAGTCCCCGAACGGAGCGGGAGGCCACAGATACGCAGTATTTT.

CDR3 DNA sequence: TGTGCCAGCAGTTTGTCGGCCAGGGAGACCTACGAGCAGTACTTC. It yields the protein CASSLSARETYEQYF. The chain carries TRBV27 and TRBJ2-7; D could derive from TRBD1 or TRBD2 (5 bases each). V was shortened by 3 bases and J by 2 bases, with 14 bases between the two germline ends. This CDR3 has 15 amino acids. Germline-derived CDR1 and CDR2 are MNHEY and SMNVEV (reference sequence).

The sample holds a few counts of this clonotype. The J gene is TRBJ1-1, the V gene TRBV3-1; maybe TRBD1 (5 bases). V dropped 4 bases and J dropped 0 bases, with 12 bases sitting between them. Germline V gene sequence: CDR1 LGHDT, CDR2 YNNKEL (reference sequence). This CDR3 comprises 15 residues. CDR3 DNA sequence: TGTGCCAGCAGCCCCTCCGGGACCCTGAACACTGAAGCTTTCTTT. It is translated as CASSPSGTLNTEAFF.

The chain carries TRBV7-9 and TRBJ2-5; 8 nucleotides align to TRBD1. Germline CDR1 and CDR2: SEHNR and FQNEAQ (reference sequence). This CDR3 has 15 residues. Trimming took 5 bases from V and 5 from J; bases not matched to a gene: 10. CDR3 sequence (DNA): TGTGCCAGCAGCGTGATCAGGGGGCCGAGGGAGACCCAGTACTTC. Residues: CASSVIRGPRETQYF.

The gene calls are TRBV7-9 and TRBJ2-1; maybe TRBD1 (5 bases). V shed 1 base and J shed 16 bases, with 11 bases lying between them. CDR3 length: 11 residues. Germline V gives CDR1 SEHNR, CDR2 FQNEAQ (reference sequence). CDR3 in amino acids: CASSLGQWRFF. The CDR3 region has the DNA TGTGCCAGCAGCTTAGGACAGTGGCGATTCTTC.

The rearrangement links TRBV7-2 to TRBJ2-7; 13 bases agree with TRBD2. Germline assignment: CDR1 SGHTA and CDR2 FQGNSA. This CDR3 is 15 amino acids long. Losses at the gene ends were 6 bases for V and 6 bases for J; bases not matched to a gene: 8. The chain's CDR3 is CASRLAGGPLREQYF. The CDR3 bases are TGTGCCAGCAGACTAGCGGGAGGGCCGCTCCGCGAGCAGTACTTC.

This clonotype was detected ten times or more. The chain is built from TRBV6-5 and TRBJ2-7; 11 positions match TRBD2. This CDR3 is built from 15 residues. CDR1 is MNHEY and CDR2 is SVGAGI in the germline V gene. V gave up 5 bases and J gave up 2 bases; unmatched junction bases: 5. The CDR3 spells CASSPGLAVTYEQYF. DNA for the CDR3: TGTGCCAGCAGTCCGGGACTAGCGGTTACCTACGAGCAGTACTTC.

This chain links TRBV7-6 with TRBJ2-3; D is undetermined. Between the trimmed V and J ends, which lost 4 bases and 3 bases, there was a span of 11 bases. The CDR3 extends over 14 amino acids. The germline V gene encodes CDR1 SGHVS and CDR2 FNYEAQ. CDR3 coding DNA: TGTGCCAGCAGCTCGTTCCGAAATACAGATACGCAGTATTTT. Its protein is CASSSFRNTDTQYF.

This sequence joins TRBV6-5 and TRBJ2-7, with a tentative D call TRBD1 (6 bases). V was cut by 5 bases and J by 4 bases, with 12 bases left in between. Per germline, CDR1 MNHEY and CDR2 SVGAGI. The CDR3 length is 13 residues. The chain's CDR3 is CASSKGHPYEQYF. The DNA of the CDR3 is TGTGCCAGCAGTAAGGGACACCCATACGAGCAGTACTTC.